Each of the 19 T cell receptor beta chains below was sequenced from the same sample in a study of CD8+ T cells in alopecia areata. Once RNA had been extracted, it was reverse transcribed into cDNA to act as the sequencing template. The assay was immunoSEQ multiplex PCR, and TCRdb's table has in-frame clones only and misses some. The top ten hold 1% to 1.5% of the sample, which has 210,000 or so clones, approximately 72% seen once. This sample's treatment: oral pan-JAK inhibitor, 5-10 mg twice daily. The sequencing here drew on CD4+ T cells sorted from blood, taken around week 46, from a patient treated with tofacitinib. All receptors derive from a human donor with alopecia areata.

V usage is TRBV18 and J usage is TRBJ2-5; unclear D gene. V lost 5 bases, J lost 0 bases, and 4 bases lay in between. This CDR3 region has 12 residues. CDR1 is KGHSH and CDR2 is LQKENI in the germline V gene. CDR3 sequence: CASSVYQETQYF. CDR3 coding DNA: TGTGCCAGCTCAGTTTACCAAGAGACCCAGTACTTC.

The chain carries TRBV30 and TRBJ1-2; D may be TRBD1 (6 bases). The CDR3 length is 14 residues. V dropped 8 bases and J dropped 3 bases, with 19 bases sitting between them. The germline CDR1 and CDR2 sequences are GTSNPN and SVGIG (reference sequence). This CDR3 reads CAGQRTRRDYGYTF. The CDR3 DNA sequence: TGTGCCGGACAGAGGACACGACGTGACTATGGCTACACCTTC.

The chain employs TRBV2 and TRBJ1-2; 7 nucleotides line up with TRBD1. This CDR3 is 14 amino acids long. The junction had 6 bases not matched to a gene; V was cut back by 4 bases and J by 4 bases. The germline gives CDR1 SNHLY, CDR2 FYNNEI. The CDR3 DNA sequence: TGTGCCAGCAGTGGGACCAGGGGGGCCTATGGCTACACCTTC. The encoded protein is CASSGTRGAYGYTF.

V usage is TRBV30 and J usage is TRBJ2-4, with a weak D call TRBD1 (6 bases). The CDR3 runs to 14 residues. The germline gives CDR1 GTSNPN, CDR2 SVGIG (reference sequence). V gave up 3 bases and J gave up 10 bases, with 19 bases separating them. This chain's CDR3 is CAWSTAGARGIQYF. The CDR3 nucleotides read TGTGCCTGGAGCACGGCAGGGGCCCGTGGGATTCAGTACTTC.

J is TRBJ2-2 and V is TRBV6-5, with TRBD1 matching over 7 bases. The V segment lost 5 bases and the J segment 3 bases; nucleotides outside the gene matches: 3. Germline V lookup: CDR1 MNHEY, CDR2 SVGAGI. CDR3 length equals 14 residues. The DNA for the CDR3 is TGTGCCAGCAGTGCCGGGACAGACACCGGGGAGCTGTTTTTT. Its translation is CASSAGTDTGELFF.

The chain is built from TRBV27 and TRBJ2-7; no clear D gene. Germline CDR1 and CDR2: MNHEY and SMNVEV (reference sequence). This CDR3 is 15 amino acids long. V was trimmed by 6 bases and J by 0 bases, leaving 15 bases between them. This CDR3 is CASRAKVDPSYEQYF. The CDR3 coding sequence is TGTGCCAGCAGGGCAAAAGTGGACCCCTCCTACGAGCAGTACTTC.

This chain joins TRBV14 and TRBJ1-6, with 8 bases identical to TRBD1. CDR1 is SGHDN, CDR2 FVKESK, per germline. The trim removed 2 bases at V and 10 bases at J, leaving 4 bases unmatched. CDR3 length equals 14 residues. In nucleotides, the CDR3 is TGTGCCAGCAGCCAACAGGGGGCTGCATCACCCCTCCACTTT. Translated, it gives CASSQQGAASPLHF.

J is TRBJ2-3 and V is TRBV15, with a tentative D call TRBD2 (5 bases). V lost 8 bases, J lost 6 bases, and 24 bases lay in between. This CDR3 region has 16 residues. Per the germline V gene, CDR1 is LNHNV and CDR2 is YYDKDF (reference sequence). CDR3 nucleotides: TGTGCCACCCGGCCGGGGTCGACATCTTCGGTGGATACGCAGTATTTT. Its protein product is CATRPGSTSSVDTQYF.

This clone was observed a handful of times. The rearrangement uses TRBV4-2 and TRBJ2-7; D is possibly TRBD1 or TRBD2 (5 bases each). The CDR3 is 14 residues long. V lost 0 bases and J 6 bases, leaving 12 bases between the germline ends. Germline CDR1 LGHNA, CDR2 YNFKEQ. CDR3 sequence reads: CASSQDEGLGEQYF. CDR3 DNA: TGTGCCAGCAGCCAAGATGAGGGGTTGGGCGAGCAGTACTTC.

This chain links TRBV5-1 with TRBJ2-2; D is uncertain. The length of the CDR3 is 16 residues. The germline V and J ends were trimmed by 1 base and 1 base, with 11 bases remaining between them. Germline CDR1 reads SGHRS; CDR2 reads YFSETQ. The DNA for the CDR3 is TGCGCCAGCAGCTTGATAGGACCGCAGAACACCGGGGAGCTGTTTTTT. It encodes CASSLIGPQNTGELFF.

The rearrangement links TRBV29-1 to TRBJ2-2, with D uncertain. The length of the CDR3 is 13 residues. V lost 7 bases and J 4 bases, leaving 13 bases between the germline ends. Germline lookup yields CDR1 SQVTM and CDR2 ANQGSEA. CDR3 residues: CSGRVLSTGELFF. CDR3 nucleotide sequence: TGCAGCGGCCGGGTTTTAAGCACCGGGGAGCTGTTTTTT.

This clone came up a few times. The chain uses TRBV5-1 and TRBJ2-3; D possibly corresponds to TRBD1 (6 bases). The CDR3 loop spans 14 amino acids. Trimming took 6 bases from V and 3 from J, leaving 14 bases between them. The germline V gene encodes CDR1 SGHRS and CDR2 YFSETQ. The CDR3 protein is CASTGQTITDTQYF. The CDR3 region has the DNA TGCGCCAGCACCGGACAGACTATAACAGATACGCAGTATTTT.

This chain connects TRBV7-6 to TRBJ1-5, with 8 bases lining up with TRBD1. Germline-derived CDR1 and CDR2 are SGHVS and FNYEAQ. The junction had 5 bases not matched to a gene; V was cut back by 5 bases and J by 2 bases. The CDR3 sequence is 15 residues long. CDR3 region: CASSGSTGGNQPQHF. The CDR3, as DNA: TGTGCCAGCAGCGGATCGACAGGGGGCAATCAGCCCCAGCATTTT.

The chain employs TRBV11-1 and TRBJ2-1; D gene uncertain. Trimming removed 5 bases at V and 8 bases at J, with 10 bases between. This CDR3 region has 12 residues. The germline V gene encodes CDR1 SGHAT and CDR2 FQDESV (reference sequence). The CDR3 sequence is CASSPGLDEQFF. The CDR3 DNA follows: TGTGCCAGCAGCCCCGGGCTGGATGAGCAGTTCTTC.

This clone was recorded a few times. This sequence joins TRBV29-1 and TRBJ1-5; D uncertain. V dropped 4 bases and J dropped 7 bases, with 14 bases sitting between them. This CDR3 has 13 residues. CDR1 and CDR2 (germline): SQVTM, ANQGSEA. The CDR3 DNA reads as TGCAGCGTTGGAAAGGGTCTGGAGCAGCCCCAGCATTTT. This translates into CSVGKGLEQPQHF.

The chain carries TRBV7-9 and TRBJ1-1; no reliable D call. In germline, CDR1 is SEHNR, CDR2 FQNEAQ (reference sequence). The V end lost 3 bases, the J end lost 4 bases, and 15 bases lay between the germline ends. This CDR3 contains 15 residues. CDR3 nucleotide sequence: TGTGCCAGCAGCTTTTTGACCCAGAGGGCCACTGAAGCTTTCTTT. This codes for CASSFLTQRATEAFF.

The chain employs TRBV7-6 and TRBJ2-1, with 8 bases identical to TRBD1. The trim removed 4 bases at V and 1 base at J, leaving 3 bases unmatched. Per the germline V gene, CDR1 is SGHVS and CDR2 is FNYEAQ. The CDR3 consists of 15 residues. The CDR3 region is CASSSGQGSYNEQFF. The CDR3 region has the DNA TGTGCCAGCAGCTCAGGACAGGGATCCTACAATGAGCAGTTCTTC. Using reference TRBV7-6 and TRBJ2-1 for the parts outside the CDR3, the full variable domain is GAGVSQSPRYKVTKRGQDVALRCDPISGHVSLYWYRQALGQGPEFLTYFNYEAQQDKSGLPNDRFSAERPEGSISTLTIQRTEQRDSAMYRCASSSGQGSYNEQFFGPGTRLTVL.

This rearrangement joins TRBV6-5 to TRBJ1-5, with unresolved D. The CDR3 has 13 amino acids. Trimming left V 3 bases short and J 7 bases short, with 10 bases between. The germline CDR1 and CDR2 sequences are MNHEY and SVGAGI. CDR3 in amino acids: CASSYTGKQPQHF. In DNA, the CDR3 is TGTGCCAGCAGTTATACGGGTAAGCAGCCCCAGCATTTT.

This clone was found a few times. The rearrangement links TRBV2 to TRBJ1-1; maybe TRBD1 (5 bases). This CDR3 is built from 15 residues. Trimming removed 5 bases at V and 5 bases at J, with 18 bases between. CDR1 is SNHLY, CDR2 FYNNEI, per germline. The CDR3 nucleotides read TGTGCCAGCAGTCAATCACAGGCAGCGAAGACTGAAGCTTTCTTT. It encodes CASSQSQAAKTEAFF.